Listed here are 30 T cell receptor beta chains from one sample, sequenced in a study of blood T cell repertoires in COVID-19. Assay used: immunoSEQ multiplex PCR; TCRdb lists only in-frame clones, some missing. The sample has roughly 140,000 clones; around nine tenths are singletons. The sequencing sample was made of peripheral blood. The receptors originated from a human donor in a cohort sampled during active COVID-19.

V and J are TRBV27 and TRBJ2-1; 8 bases align to TRBD2. The V and J ends lost 5 bases and 4 bases, in that order; junction bases with no gene match: 1. This CDR3 has 13 amino acids. CDR1 and CDR2 from the germline V gene are MNHEY and SMNVEV (reference sequence). The CDR3 spells CASSGGGYNEQFF. The CDR3 DNA sequence: TGTGCCAGCAGTGGCGGGGGGTACAATGAGCAGTTCTTC.

This CDR3 is CASSSLYSVLSYNEQFF. CDR3 coding DNA: TGTGCCAGCAGCTCCTTATATAGCGTACTGTCATACAATGAGCAGTTCTTC. J is TRBJ2-1 and V is TRBV7-2; D perhaps matches TRBD2 (5 bases). This CDR3 spans 17 amino acids. Looked up from germline, CDR1 is SGHTA and CDR2 is FQGNSA. Trimming cost V 4 bases and J 4 bases, with 20 bases left between them.

This clone was observed a few times. The chain carries TRBV11-3 and TRBJ1-2, with TRBD1 matching 7 bases. CDR3 length: 16 amino acids. Germline V CDR1 and CDR2: SGHNT, YENEEA. The V gene end was trimmed by 3 bases and the J gene end by 4 bases; junction bases not matched to a gene: 11. The CDR3 nucleotides read TGTGCCAGCAGCTTTGACAGGGAAGAAGGCCCCTATGGCTACACCTTC. Protein sequence: CASSFDREEGPYGYTF.

The gene calls are TRBV28 and TRBJ1-2; a weak D match, TRBD1 (5 bases). Germline V gene data show CDR1 as MDHEN and CDR2 as SYDVKM. Trimming removed 6 bases from V and 7 bases from J, with 21 bases in between. The CDR3 contains 15 residues. The CDR3 spells CASRPSLGGRAGYTF. CDR3 nucleotides: TGTGCCAGCAGACCCTCCCTCGGGGGTAGGGCTGGCTACACCTTC.

V gene TRBV18 combines with J gene TRBJ2-7; D gene uncertain. V dropped 0 bases and J dropped 0 bases, with 9 bases sitting between them. Germline CDR1 KGHSH, CDR2 LQKENI. The CDR3 totals 15 residues. This chain's CDR3 is CASSPPGGYSYEQYF. The CDR3 DNA is TGTGCCAGCTCACCACCCGGCGGATACTCCTACGAGCAGTACTTC.

The V gene is TRBV28, the J gene TRBJ2-3; 8 bases match TRBD2. CDR3 size: 17 residues. From germline, CDR1 is MDHEN and CDR2 SYDVKM. V lost 2 bases and J lost 2; bases outside the gene matches: 9. The CDR3: CASSLQALAGPTDTQYF. The CDR3 DNA reads TGTGCCAGCAGTTTACAGGCTCTAGCGGGCCCCACAGATACGCAGTATTTT.

CDR3 nucleotide sequence: TGTGCCATCAGTGAGTCGTCAGGGGCTGGAAACACCATATATTTT. Amino acid sequence: CAISESSGAGNTIYF. This chain connects TRBV10-3 to TRBJ1-3; a possible D gene is TRBD1 (6 bases). Between the trimmed V and J ends, which lost 0 bases and 2 bases, there was a span of 8 bases. Germline assignment: CDR1 ENHRY and CDR2 SYGVKD. The CDR3 totals 15 residues.

This chain uses TRBV3-1 (or the pseudogene TRBV3-2) with TRBJ2-2; the D gene is possibly TRBD2 (5 bases). V lost 1 base to trimming and J lost 4 bases, with 10 bases between them. This CDR3 has 15 amino acids. Per the germline V gene, CDR1 is LGHDT and CDR2 is YNNKEL (reference sequence). CDR3 in DNA: TGTGCCAGCAGCCAAGGACTATCACCCACCGGGGAGCTGTTTTTT. It is translated as CASSQGLSPTGELFF.

The rearrangement uses TRBV5-1 and TRBJ1-1; possible D gene TRBD1, 6 bases. Deletions cut 0 bases from V and 0 bases from J, with 12 bases between. Germline CDR1 is SGHRS and CDR2 is YFSETQ. The CDR3 spans 16 residues. The CDR3 protein is CASSLVGQGMNTEAFF. As DNA, the CDR3 is TGCGCCAGCAGCTTGGTTGGGCAGGGGATGAACACTGAAGCTTTCTTT.

The rearrangement links TRBV27 to TRBJ2-2, with 7 bases fitting TRBD2. V lost 4 bases and J lost 8; bases outside the gene matches: 10. The CDR3 length is 15 residues. Germline CDR1 and CDR2: MNHEY and SMNVEV (reference sequence). The CDR3 loop reads CASSSLSTSSGELFF. CDR3 bases: TGTGCCAGCAGTTCACTCTCGACTAGCTCTGGGGAGCTGTTTTTT.

CDR3 coding DNA: TGTGCCAGCAGACTCTCCTCCGGGACAAGGAATCACGAGCAGTACTTC. Translating it yields CASRLSSGTRNHEQYF. V and J are TRBV3-1 (or the pseudogene TRBV3-2) and TRBJ2-7; TRBD1 is a possible D gene (6 bases). The CDR3 sequence is 16 residues long. The V end lost 6 bases, the J end lost 5 bases, and 23 bases lay between the germline ends. The germline V gene has CDR1 LGHDT and CDR2 YNNKEL (reference sequence).

V and J are TRBV30 and TRBJ2-5; D unresolved. The CDR3 has 13 residues. The V gene's germline CDR1 is GTSNPN and CDR2 SVGIG (reference sequence). V lost 1 base and J 3 bases, leaving 9 bases between the germline ends. The CDR3 DNA reads TGTGCCTGGAGTGCCCTACCCAAAGAGACCCAGTACTTC. It yields the protein CAWSALPKETQYF.

J is TRBJ2-1 and V is TRBV6-4, with a weak D call TRBD2 (6 bases). Germline CDR1 MRHNA, CDR2 SNTAGT. This CDR3 is 15 amino acids long. V lost 5 bases to trimming and J lost 5 bases, with 16 bases between them. The CDR3 here is CASSPWRGRDNEQFF. CDR3 DNA sequence: TGTGCCAGCAGTCCCTGGCGGGGCCGAGACAATGAGCAGTTCTTC.

The chain carries TRBV19 and TRBJ2-2; 7 nucleotides agree with TRBD2. This CDR3 has 13 amino acids. The junction had 8 bases not matched to a gene; V was cut back by 6 bases and J by 10 bases. The germline V gene encodes CDR1 LNHDA and CDR2 SQIVND (reference sequence). CDR3: CASRRERAEELFF. DNA for the CDR3: TGTGCCAGTAGGCGGGAGCGGGCCGAGGAGCTGTTTTTT.

The CDR3 loop is CASSPGLAGVEEQYF. CDR3 nucleotides: TGTGCCAGCAGCCCGGGACTAGCGGGAGTGGAGGAGCAGTACTTC. V usage is TRBV11-2 and J usage is TRBJ2-7; 14 bases are shared with TRBD2. Germline assignment: CDR1 SGHAT and CDR2 FQNNGV. V was clipped by 5 bases and J by 7 bases; unmatched bases: 7. This CDR3 is built from 15 residues. Combining the CDR3 with reference TRBV11-2 and TRBJ2-7 gives the whole variable domain EAGVAQSPRYKIIEKRQSVAFWCNPISGHATLYWYQQILGQGPKLLIQFQNNGVVDDSQLPKDRFSAERLKGVDSTLKIQPAKLEDSAVYLCASSPGLAGVEEQYFGPGTRLTVT.

This clone has a handful of counts. The chain carries TRBV15 and TRBJ1-1; tentatively, D is TRBD1 (5 bases). The germline V gene encodes CDR1 LNHNV and CDR2 YYDKDF (reference sequence). The V gene lost 1 base and the J gene lost 11 bases, with 17 bases spanning the gap. The CDR3 has 14 residues. The CDR3 region has the DNA TGTGCCACCAGCAGAGTCGGGACTCAGCTCGATGCTTTCTTT. It is translated as CATSRVGTQLDAFF.

The rearrangement links TRBV28 to TRBJ1-1; TRBD1 matches 9 bases. J lost 10 bases, V lost 2 bases, and 2 bases had no gene match. The CDR3 extends over 12 amino acids. Germline values: CDR1 MDHEN, CDR2 SYDVKM. This CDR3 reads CASSLETGGAFF. The CDR3 DNA follows: TGTGCCAGCAGTTTAGAGACAGGGGGAGCTTTCTTT. The whole variable domain, remainder taken from reference TRBV28 and TRBJ1-1, is DVKVTQSSRYLVKRTGEKVFLECVQDMDHENMFWYRQDPGLGLRLIYFSYDVKMKEKGDIPEGYSVSREKKERFSLILESASTNQTSMYLCASSLETGGAFFGQGTRLTVV.

This sequence joins TRBV28 and TRBJ1-2; D remains ambiguous. Germline CDR1 MDHEN, CDR2 SYDVKM. This CDR3 spans 13 amino acids. The V gene lost 3 bases and the J gene lost 8 bases, with 13 bases spanning the gap. Written as DNA, the CDR3 is TGTGCCAGCAGTTTGGAGAAGAGAGGAGGCTACACCTTC. Its translation: CASSLEKRGGYTF.

In DNA, the CDR3 is TGTGCCAGCTCTCGGACAAGCACAGATACGCAGTATTTT. Translation gives CASSRTSTDTQYF. The rearrangement joins TRBV18 to TRBJ2-3, with D perhaps matching TRBD1 (5 bases). CDR1 is KGHSH, CDR2 LQKENI, per germline. The germline V and J ends were trimmed by 6 bases and 0 bases, with 7 bases remaining between them. The CDR3 has 13 amino acids.

The chain uses TRBV5-6 and TRBJ2-1, with D hard to call. Trimming shortened V by 0 bases and J by 10 bases, and 5 bases separated the two germline ends. The CDR3 totals 11 residues. Looked up from germline, CDR1 is SGHDT and CDR2 is YYEEEE. The CDR3 DNA follows: TGTGCCAGCAGCTTGGGGGCCGAGCAGTTCTTC. Encoded protein: CASSLGAEQFF.

The rearrangement joins TRBV5-6 to TRBJ1-3; possibly TRBD1 for D (5 bases). Germline CDR1 SGHDT, CDR2 YYEEEE. The CDR3 has 17 amino acids. The V end lost 2 bases, the J end lost 2 bases, and 17 bases lay between the germline ends. CDR3 sequence reads: CASSFVWEQETGNTIYF. Here the CDR3 DNA reads TGTGCCAGCAGCTTTGTATGGGAACAGGAGACTGGAAACACCATATATTTT.

This chain uses TRBV2 with TRBJ1-1; D is perhaps TRBD1 (5 bases). The CDR3 consists of 14 residues. Trimming stripped 6 bases from V and 1 base from J, with 12 bases between. CDR1 and CDR2 (germline): SNHLY, FYNNEI. The CDR3 DNA reads as TGTGCCAGCAGCACAGGAAATTGGAACACTGAAGCTTTCTTT. This codes for CASSTGNWNTEAFF.

This clone has just one count. The chain joins TRBV3-1 (or the pseudogene TRBV3-2) to TRBJ1-1, with a weak D call TRBD1 (5 bases). With 4 bases removed from V and 3 bases from J, the gap between germline ends came to 12 bases. The CDR3 spans 14 residues. Germline V gives CDR1 LGHDT, CDR2 YNNKEL (reference sequence). For the CDR3, the DNA is TGTGCCAGCAGCCTAGAACAGGATTACACTGAAGCTTTCTTT. Translation gives CASSLEQDYTEAFF.

The chain has TRBV9 and TRBJ2-3; 9 bases line up with TRBD2. Per the germline V gene, CDR1 is SGDLS and CDR2 is YYNGEE. J was trimmed by 10 bases and V by 0 bases; bases with no gene match: 15. This CDR3 has 17 amino acids. The chain's CDR3 is CASSVARLADLPSAQYF. DNA for the CDR3: TGTGCCAGCAGCGTAGCGAGACTAGCGGACCTCCCCTCTGCGCAGTATTTT.

J is TRBJ2-4 and V is TRBV27, with TRBD1 as a possible D gene (6 bases). The CDR3 sequence is 14 residues long. Germline lookup yields CDR1 MNHEY and CDR2 SMNVEV (reference sequence). V gave up 3 bases and J gave up 3 bases, with 9 bases separating them. The CDR3 nucleotides are TGTGCCAGCAGTTTCGACAGGTTCAAAAACATTCAGTACTTC. Its translation is CASSFDRFKNIQYF.

This clone appeared a few times. The V and J genes are TRBV2 and TRBJ2-7; maybe TRBD2 (6 bases). Germline lookup yields CDR1 SNHLY and CDR2 FYNNEI. The CDR3 extends over 14 amino acids. Trimming shortened V by 5 bases and J by 2 bases, and 13 bases separated the two germline ends. The CDR3 here is CASSLASDTYEQYF. Here the CDR3 DNA reads TGTGCCAGCAGTCTAGCGTCCGACACCTACGAGCAGTACTTC.

This clone came up once. This chain connects TRBV3-1 (or the pseudogene TRBV3-2) to TRBJ2-5; the D gene is possibly TRBD2 (5 bases). The germline CDR1 and CDR2 sequences are LGHDT and YNNKEL (reference sequence). This CDR3 region has 16 residues. V lost 0 bases, J lost 5 bases, and 16 bases lay in between. CDR3 region: CASSQDFVGARETQYF. The CDR3 coding sequence is TGTGCCAGCAGCCAAGATTTCGTGGGAGCCCGGGAGACCCAGTACTTC.

The V gene is TRBV6-5, the J gene TRBJ2-3, with TRBD1 matching 8 bases. This CDR3 has 12 residues. V was pared by 6 bases and J by 4 bases, with 0 bases of the junction left unmatched. CDR1 is MNHEY, CDR2 SVGAGI, per germline. CDR3 protein: CASRTGADTQYF. The CDR3 nucleotides read TGTGCCAGCAGGACAGGGGCAGATACGCAGTATTTT.

The rearrangement joins TRBV19 to TRBJ2-3; 12 positions agree with TRBD2. Trimming removed 6 bases from V and 4 bases from J; junction bases left unmatched: 8. Germline V lookup: CDR1 LNHDA, CDR2 SQIVND (reference sequence). The CDR3 spans 16 residues. The CDR3 loop reads CASSLTSGSHADTQYF. The CDR3 DNA sequence: TGTGCCAGTAGCCTGACTAGCGGGAGCCACGCAGATACGCAGTATTTT. The entire variable domain, with the rest obtained from reference TRBV19 and TRBJ2-3, is as follows: DGGITQSPKYLFRKEGQNVTLSCEQNLNHDAMYWYRQDPGQGLRLIYYSQIVNDFQKGDIAEGYSVSREKKESFPLTVTSAQKNPTAFYLCASSLTSGSHADTQYFGPGTRLTVL.

This chain joins TRBV15 and TRBJ2-5; tentatively, D is TRBD2 (6 bases). The CDR3 has 13 residues. The ends were cut back, 1 base at V and 4 bases at J, with 7 bases in the middle. Per germline, CDR1 LNHNV and CDR2 YYDKDF (reference sequence). The CDR3 DNA reads as TGTGCCACCAGCAGAGGGGGAGGAGAGACCCAGTACTTC. It is translated as CATSRGGGETQYF.